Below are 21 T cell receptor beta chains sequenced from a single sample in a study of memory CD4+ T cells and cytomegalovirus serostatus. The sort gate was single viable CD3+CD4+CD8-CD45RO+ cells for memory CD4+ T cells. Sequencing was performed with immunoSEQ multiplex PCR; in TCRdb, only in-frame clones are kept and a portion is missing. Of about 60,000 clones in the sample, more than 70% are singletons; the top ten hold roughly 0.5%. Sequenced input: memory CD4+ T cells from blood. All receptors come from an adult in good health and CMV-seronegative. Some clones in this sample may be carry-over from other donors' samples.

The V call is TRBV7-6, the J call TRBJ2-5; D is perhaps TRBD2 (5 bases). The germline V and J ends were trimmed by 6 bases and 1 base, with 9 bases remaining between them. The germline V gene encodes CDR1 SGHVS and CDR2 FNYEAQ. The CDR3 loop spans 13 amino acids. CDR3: CASSPGFQETQYF. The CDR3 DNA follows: TGTGCCAGCAGTCCGGGATTCCAAGAGACCCAGTACTTC.

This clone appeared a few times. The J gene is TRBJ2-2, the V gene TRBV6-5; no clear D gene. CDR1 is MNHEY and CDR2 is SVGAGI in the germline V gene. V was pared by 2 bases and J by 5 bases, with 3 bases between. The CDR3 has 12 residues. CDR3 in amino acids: CASSYRTGELFF. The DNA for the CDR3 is TGTGCCAGCAGTTACAGGACCGGGGAGCTGTTTTTT.

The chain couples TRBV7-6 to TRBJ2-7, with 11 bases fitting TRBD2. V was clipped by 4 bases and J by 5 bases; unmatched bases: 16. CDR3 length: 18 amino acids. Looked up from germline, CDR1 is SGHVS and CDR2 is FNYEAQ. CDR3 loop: CASSSRTGRGLAGNEQYF. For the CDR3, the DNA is TGTGCCAGCAGCTCCCGGACAGGGCGAGGACTAGCGGGTAACGAGCAGTACTTC.

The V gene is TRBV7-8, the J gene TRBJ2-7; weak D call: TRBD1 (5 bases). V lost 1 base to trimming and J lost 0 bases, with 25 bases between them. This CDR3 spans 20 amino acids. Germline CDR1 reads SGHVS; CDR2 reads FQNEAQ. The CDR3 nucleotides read TGTGCCAGCAGCTTAGAACGGGCAACAGGTTGGGGATTAAGCTCCTACGAGCAGTACTTC. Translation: CASSLERATGWGLSSYEQYF.

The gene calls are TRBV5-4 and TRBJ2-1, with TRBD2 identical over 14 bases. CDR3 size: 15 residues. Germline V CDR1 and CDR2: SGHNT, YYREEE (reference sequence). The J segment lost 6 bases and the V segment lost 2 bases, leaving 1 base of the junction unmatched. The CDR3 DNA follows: TGTGCCAGCAGCTTCGGGACTAGCGGGAGCAATGAGCAGTTCTTC. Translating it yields CASSFGTSGSNEQFF.

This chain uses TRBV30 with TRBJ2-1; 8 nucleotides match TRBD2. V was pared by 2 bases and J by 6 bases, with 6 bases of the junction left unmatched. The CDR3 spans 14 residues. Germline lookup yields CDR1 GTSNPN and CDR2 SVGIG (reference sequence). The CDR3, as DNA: TGTGCCTGGAGTCCCGGGACTAGACGCAATGAGCAGTTCTTC. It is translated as CAWSPGTRRNEQFF.

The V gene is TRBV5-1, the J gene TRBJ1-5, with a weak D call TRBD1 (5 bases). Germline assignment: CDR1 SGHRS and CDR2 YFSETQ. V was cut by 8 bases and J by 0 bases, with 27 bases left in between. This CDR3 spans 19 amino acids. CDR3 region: CASGEGGTEVGDSNQPQHF. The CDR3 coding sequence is TGCGCCAGTGGCGAAGGAGGGACGGAGGTGGGGGATAGCAATCAGCCCCAGCATTTT.

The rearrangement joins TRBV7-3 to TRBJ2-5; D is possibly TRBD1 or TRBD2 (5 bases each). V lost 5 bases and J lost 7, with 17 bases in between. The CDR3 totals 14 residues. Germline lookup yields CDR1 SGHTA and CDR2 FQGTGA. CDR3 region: CASSPLGPGGTQYF. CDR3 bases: TGTGCCAGCAGCCCACTGGGACCTGGGGGGACCCAGTACTTC.

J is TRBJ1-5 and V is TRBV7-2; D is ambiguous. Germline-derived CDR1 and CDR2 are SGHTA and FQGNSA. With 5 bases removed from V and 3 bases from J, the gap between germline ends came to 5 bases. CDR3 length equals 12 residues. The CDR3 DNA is TGTGCCAGCAGCAGGTACAATCAGCCCCAGCATTTT. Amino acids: CASSRYNQPQHF.

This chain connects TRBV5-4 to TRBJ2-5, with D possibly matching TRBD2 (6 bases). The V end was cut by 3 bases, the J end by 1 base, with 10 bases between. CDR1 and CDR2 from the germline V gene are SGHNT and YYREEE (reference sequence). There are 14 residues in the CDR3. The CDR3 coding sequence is TGTGCCAGCAGCTCTCGGGGGAGCCAAGAGACCCAGTACTTC. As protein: CASSSRGSQETQYF.

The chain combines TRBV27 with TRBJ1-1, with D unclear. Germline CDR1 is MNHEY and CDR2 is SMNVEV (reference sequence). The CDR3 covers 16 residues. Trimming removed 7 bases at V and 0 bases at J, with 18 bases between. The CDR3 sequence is CASTRRAPTMNTEAFF. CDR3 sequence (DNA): TGTGCCAGCACCCGACGGGCCCCTACTATGAACACTGAAGCTTTCTTT.

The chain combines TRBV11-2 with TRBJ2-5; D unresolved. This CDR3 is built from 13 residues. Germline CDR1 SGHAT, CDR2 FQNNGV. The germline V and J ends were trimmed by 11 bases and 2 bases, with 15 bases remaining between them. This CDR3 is CAAAISPQETQYF. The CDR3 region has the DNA TGTGCCGCTGCTATTTCCCCACAAGAGACCCAGTACTTC.

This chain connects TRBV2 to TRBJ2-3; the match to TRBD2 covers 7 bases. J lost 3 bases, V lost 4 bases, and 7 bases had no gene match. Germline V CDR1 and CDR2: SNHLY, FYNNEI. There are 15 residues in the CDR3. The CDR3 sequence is CASSARTSGTDTQYF. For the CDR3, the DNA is TGTGCCAGCAGTGCACGGACTAGTGGGACAGATACGCAGTATTTT.

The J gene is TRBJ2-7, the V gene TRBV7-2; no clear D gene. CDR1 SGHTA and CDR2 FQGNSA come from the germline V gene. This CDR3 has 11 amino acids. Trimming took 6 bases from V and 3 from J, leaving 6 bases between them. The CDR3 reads CASSGFYEQYF. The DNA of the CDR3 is TGTGCCAGCAGTGGCTTCTACGAGCAGTACTTC.

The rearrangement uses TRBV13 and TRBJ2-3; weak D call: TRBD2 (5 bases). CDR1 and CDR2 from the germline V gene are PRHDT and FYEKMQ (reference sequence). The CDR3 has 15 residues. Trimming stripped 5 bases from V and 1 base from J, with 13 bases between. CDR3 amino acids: CASSTRGSRTDTQYF. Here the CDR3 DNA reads TGTGCCAGCAGCACCCGGGGATCTCGCACAGATACGCAGTATTTT.

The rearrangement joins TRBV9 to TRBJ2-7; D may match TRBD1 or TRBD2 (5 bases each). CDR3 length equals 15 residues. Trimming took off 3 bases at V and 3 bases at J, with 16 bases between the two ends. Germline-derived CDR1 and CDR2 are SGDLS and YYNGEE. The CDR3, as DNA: TGTGCCAGCAGCGGGGACGCGGGCTCGGGCTACGAGCAGTACTTC. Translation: CASSGDAGSGYEQYF.

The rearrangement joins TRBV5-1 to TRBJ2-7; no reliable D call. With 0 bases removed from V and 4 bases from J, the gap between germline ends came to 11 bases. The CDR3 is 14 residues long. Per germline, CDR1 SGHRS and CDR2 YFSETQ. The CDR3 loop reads CASSLGRRNYEQYF. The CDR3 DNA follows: TGCGCCAGCAGCTTGGGAAGAAGAAATTACGAGCAGTACTTC.

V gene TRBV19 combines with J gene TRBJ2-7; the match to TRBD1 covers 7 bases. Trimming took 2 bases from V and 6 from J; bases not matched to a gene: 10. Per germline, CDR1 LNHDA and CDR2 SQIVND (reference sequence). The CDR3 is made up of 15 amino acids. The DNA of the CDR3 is TGTGCCAGTAGTATAAAAGGGACAGCTCAGGTCGAGCAGTACTTC. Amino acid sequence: CASSIKGTAQVEQYF.

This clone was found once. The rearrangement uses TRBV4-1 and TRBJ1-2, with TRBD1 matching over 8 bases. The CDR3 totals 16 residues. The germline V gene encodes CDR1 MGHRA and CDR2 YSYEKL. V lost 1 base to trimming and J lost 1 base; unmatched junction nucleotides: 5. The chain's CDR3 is CASSQVGQAINYGYTF. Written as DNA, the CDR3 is TGCGCCAGCAGCCAAGTGGGACAGGCTATTAACTATGGCTACACCTTC.

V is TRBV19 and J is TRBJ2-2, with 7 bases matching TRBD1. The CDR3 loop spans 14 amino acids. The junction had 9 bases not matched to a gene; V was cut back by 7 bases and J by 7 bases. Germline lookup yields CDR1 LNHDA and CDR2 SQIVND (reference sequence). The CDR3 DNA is TGTGCCAGTACCGGAGACAGGGCGTTCGGGGAGCTGTTTTTT. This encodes CASTGDRAFGELFF.

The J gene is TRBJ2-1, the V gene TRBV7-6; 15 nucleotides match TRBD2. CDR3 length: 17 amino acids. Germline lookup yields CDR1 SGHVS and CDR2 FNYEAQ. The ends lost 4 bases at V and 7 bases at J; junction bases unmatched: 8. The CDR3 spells CASSSEGLAGGVNEQFF. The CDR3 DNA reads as TGTGCCAGCAGCTCAGAGGGACTAGCGGGAGGCGTAAATGAGCAGTTCTTC.